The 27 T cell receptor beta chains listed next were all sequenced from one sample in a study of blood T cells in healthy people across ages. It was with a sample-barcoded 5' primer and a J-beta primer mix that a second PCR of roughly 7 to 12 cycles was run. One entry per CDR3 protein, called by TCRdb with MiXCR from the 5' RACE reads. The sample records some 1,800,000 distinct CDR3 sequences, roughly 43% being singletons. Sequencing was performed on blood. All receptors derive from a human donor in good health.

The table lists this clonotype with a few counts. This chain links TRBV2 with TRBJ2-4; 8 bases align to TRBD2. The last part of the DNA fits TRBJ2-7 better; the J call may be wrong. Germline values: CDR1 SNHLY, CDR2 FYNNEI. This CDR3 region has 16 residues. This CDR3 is CASSEGLGGGIYEQYF. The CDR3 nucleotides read TGTGCCAGCAGTGAAGGTCTTGGCGGGGGGATATACGAGCAGTACTTC.

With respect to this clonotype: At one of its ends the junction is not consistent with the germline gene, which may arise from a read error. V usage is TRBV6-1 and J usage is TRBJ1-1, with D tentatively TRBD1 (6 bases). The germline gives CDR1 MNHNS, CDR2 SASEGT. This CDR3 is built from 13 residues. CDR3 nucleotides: TGTGCTAGCAAGGCCGTGGGGGCGGGCGAAGCTTTCTTT. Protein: CASKAVGAGEAFF.

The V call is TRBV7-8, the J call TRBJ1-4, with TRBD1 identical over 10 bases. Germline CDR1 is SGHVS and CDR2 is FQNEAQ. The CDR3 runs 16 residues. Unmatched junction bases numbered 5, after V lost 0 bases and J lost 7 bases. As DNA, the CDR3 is TGTGCCAGCAGCTTAGCGCGGGGACAGGGGAGTGAAAAACTGTTTTTT. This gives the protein CASSLARGQGSEKLFF. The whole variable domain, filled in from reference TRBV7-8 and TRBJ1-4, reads GAGVSQSPRYKVAKRGQDVALRCDPISGHVSLFWYQQALGQGPEFLTYFQNEAQLDKSGLPSDRFFAERPEGSVSTLKIQRTQQEDSAVYLCASSLARGQGSEKLFFGSGTQLSVL.

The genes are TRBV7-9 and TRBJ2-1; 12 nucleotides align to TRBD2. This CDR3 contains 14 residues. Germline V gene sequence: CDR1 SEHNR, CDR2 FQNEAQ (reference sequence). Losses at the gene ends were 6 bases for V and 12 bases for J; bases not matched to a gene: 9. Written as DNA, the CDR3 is TGTGCCAGCAGATTGACTAGCGGGGGACGAGGGCAGTTCTTC. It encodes CASRLTSGGRGQFF.

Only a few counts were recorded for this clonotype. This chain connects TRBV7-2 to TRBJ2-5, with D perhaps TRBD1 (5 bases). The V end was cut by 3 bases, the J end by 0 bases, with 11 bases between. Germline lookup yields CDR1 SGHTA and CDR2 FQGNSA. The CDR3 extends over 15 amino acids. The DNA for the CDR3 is TGTGCCAGCAGCTTCAAATCAGGGAACCAAGAGACCCAGTACTTC. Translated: CASSFKSGNQETQYF.

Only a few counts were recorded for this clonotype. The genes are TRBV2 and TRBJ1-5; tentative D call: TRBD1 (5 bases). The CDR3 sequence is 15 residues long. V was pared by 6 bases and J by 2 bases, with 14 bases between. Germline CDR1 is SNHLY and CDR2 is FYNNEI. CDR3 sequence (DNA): TGTGCCAGCAGCCGAGGCAGGGCTGGCAATCAGCCCCAGCATTTT. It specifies CASSRGRAGNQPQHF.

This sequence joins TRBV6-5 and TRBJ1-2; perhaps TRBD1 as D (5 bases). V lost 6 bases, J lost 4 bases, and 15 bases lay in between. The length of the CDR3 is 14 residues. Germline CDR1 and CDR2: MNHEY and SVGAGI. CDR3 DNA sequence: TGTGCCAGCAGCGAATGGGCGAGGGGCTATGGCTACACCTTC. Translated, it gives CASSEWARGYGYTF.

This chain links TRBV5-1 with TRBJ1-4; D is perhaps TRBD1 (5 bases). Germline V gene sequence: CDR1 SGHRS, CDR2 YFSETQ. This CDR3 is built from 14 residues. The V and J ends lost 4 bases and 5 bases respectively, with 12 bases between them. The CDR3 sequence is CASSLGTENEKLFF. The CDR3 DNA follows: TGCGCCAGCAGCCTAGGGACGGAAAATGAAAAACTGTTTTTT.

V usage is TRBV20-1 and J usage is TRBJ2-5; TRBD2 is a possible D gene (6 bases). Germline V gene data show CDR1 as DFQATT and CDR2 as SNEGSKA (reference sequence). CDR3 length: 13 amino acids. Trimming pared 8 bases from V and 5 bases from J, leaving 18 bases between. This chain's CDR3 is CSSSSGVIETQYF. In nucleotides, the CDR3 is TGCAGTTCGTCATCGGGGGTGATTGAGACCCAGTACTTC.

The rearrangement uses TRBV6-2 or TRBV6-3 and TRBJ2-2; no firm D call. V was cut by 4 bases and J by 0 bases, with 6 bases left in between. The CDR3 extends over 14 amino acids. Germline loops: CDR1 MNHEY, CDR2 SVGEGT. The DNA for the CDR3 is TGTGCCAGCAGTTTCCATGCGAACACCGGGGAGCTGTTTTTT. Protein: CASSFHANTGELFF.

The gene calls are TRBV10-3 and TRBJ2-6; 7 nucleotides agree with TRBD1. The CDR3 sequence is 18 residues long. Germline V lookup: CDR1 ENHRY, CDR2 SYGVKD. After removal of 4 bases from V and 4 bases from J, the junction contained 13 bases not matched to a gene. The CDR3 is CAISAIFTTGTGANVLTF. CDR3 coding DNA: TGTGCCATCAGTGCCATCTTTACGACAGGGACAGGGGCCAACGTCCTGACTTTC.

Here the CDR3 DNA reads TGCAGTGCTAGTTTAGGGACTAGCGGGGTGTTAGAGCAGTTCTTC. Encoded protein: CSASLGTSGVLEQFF. The rearrangement links TRBV20-1 to TRBJ2-1; the match to TRBD2 covers 13 bases. J lost 10 bases, V lost 3 bases, and 9 bases had no gene match. Germline loops: CDR1 DFQATT, CDR2 SNEGSKA (reference sequence). This CDR3 contains 15 residues.

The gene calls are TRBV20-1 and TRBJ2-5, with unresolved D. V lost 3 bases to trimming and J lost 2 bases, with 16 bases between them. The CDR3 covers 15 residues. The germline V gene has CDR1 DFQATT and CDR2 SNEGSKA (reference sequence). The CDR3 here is CSASSQLVGQETQYF. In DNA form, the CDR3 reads TGCAGTGCTAGCTCCCAACTTGTAGGGCAAGAGACCCAGTACTTC.

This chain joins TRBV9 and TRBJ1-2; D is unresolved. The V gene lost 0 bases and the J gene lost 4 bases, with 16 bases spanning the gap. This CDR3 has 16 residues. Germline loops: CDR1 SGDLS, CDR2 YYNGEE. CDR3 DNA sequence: TGTGCCAGCAGCGTAGATCTTATGACGGGCTCCTATGGCTACACCTTC. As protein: CASSVDLMTGSYGYTF.

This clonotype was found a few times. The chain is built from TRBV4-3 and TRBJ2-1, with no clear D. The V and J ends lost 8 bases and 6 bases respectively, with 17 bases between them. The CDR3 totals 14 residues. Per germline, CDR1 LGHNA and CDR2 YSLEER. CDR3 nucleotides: TGCGCCAGCGACGGACCCCGAGCCCTCAATGAGCAGTTCTTC. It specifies CASDGPRALNEQFF.

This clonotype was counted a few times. This CDR3 reads CASSFRRDFRGEQYF. Written as DNA, the CDR3 is TGTGCCAGCAGCTTTCGACGGGATTTTCGGGGTGAGCAGTACTTC. The chain carries TRBV9 and TRBJ2-7, with D perhaps TRBD2 (5 bases). Per germline, CDR1 SGDLS and CDR2 YYNGEE. This CDR3 is 15 amino acids long. The V end was cut by 4 bases, the J end by 7 bases, with 21 bases between.

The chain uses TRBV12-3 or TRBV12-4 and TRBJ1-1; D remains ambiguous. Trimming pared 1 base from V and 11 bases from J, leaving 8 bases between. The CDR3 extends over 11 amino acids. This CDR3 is CASSLGFKAFF. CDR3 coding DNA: TGTGCCAGCAGTTTAGGATTTAAGGCTTTCTTT.

CDR3 nucleotides: TGCAGTGCTATCCGGGACGGTTACGAGCAGTACTTC. Translated, it gives CSAIRDGYEQYF. J is TRBJ2-7 and V is TRBV20-1; D possibly matches TRBD1 or TRBD2 (5 bases each). Germline loops: CDR1 DFQATT, CDR2 SNEGSKA (reference sequence). Trimming took off 4 bases at V and 4 bases at J, with 11 bases between the two ends. The length of the CDR3 is 12 residues.

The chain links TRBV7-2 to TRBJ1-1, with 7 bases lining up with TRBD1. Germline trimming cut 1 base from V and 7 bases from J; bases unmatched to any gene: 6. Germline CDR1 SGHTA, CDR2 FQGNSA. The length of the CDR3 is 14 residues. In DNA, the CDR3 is TGTGCCAGCAGCTTAGAAAGGGGGCTTGGTGAAGCTTTCTTT. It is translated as CASSLERGLGEAFF. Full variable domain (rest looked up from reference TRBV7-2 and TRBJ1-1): GAGVSQSPSNKVTEKGKDVELRCDPISGHTALYWYRQSLGQGLEFLIYFQGNSAPDKSGLPSDRFSAERTGGSVSTLTIQRTQQEDSAVYLCASSLERGLGEAFFGQGTRLTVV.

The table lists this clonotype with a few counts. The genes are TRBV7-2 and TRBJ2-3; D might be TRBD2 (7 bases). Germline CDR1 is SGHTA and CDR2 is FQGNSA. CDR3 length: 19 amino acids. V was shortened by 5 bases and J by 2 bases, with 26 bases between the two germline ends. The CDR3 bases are TGTGCCAGCAGCCCCAGCGGGGCGGGGGCCTTACTTTACACAGATACGCAGTATTTT. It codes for CASSPSGAGALLYTDTQYF.

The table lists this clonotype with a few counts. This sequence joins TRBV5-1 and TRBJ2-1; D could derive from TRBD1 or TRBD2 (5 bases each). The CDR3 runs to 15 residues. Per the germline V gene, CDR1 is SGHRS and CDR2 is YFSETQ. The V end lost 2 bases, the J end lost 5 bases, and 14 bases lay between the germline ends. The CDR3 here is CASSFIVVGDNEQFF. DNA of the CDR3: TGCGCCAGCAGCTTCATTGTCGTGGGGGACAATGAGCAGTTCTTC. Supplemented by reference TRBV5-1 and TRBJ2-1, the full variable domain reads KAGVTQTPRYLIKTRGQQVTLSCSPISGHRSVSWYQQTPGQGLQFLFEYFSETQRNKGNFPGRFSGRQFSNSRSEMNVSTLELGDSALYLCASSFIVVGDNEQFFGPGTRLTVL.

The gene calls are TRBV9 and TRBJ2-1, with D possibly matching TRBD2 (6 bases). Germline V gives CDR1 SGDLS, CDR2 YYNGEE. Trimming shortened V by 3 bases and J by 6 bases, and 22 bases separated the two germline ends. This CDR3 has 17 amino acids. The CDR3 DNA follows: TGTGCCAGCAGCGACCCGGACTCCCGGGGGTCTCCCAATGAGCAGTTCTTC. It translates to CASSDPDSRGSPNEQFF.

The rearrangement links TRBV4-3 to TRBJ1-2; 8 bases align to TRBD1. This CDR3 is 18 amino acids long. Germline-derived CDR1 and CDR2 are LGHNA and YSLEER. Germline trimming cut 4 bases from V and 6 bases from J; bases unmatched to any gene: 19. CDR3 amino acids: CASSPHAPDRARSDGYTF. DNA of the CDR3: TGCGCCAGCAGCCCCCATGCACCGGACAGGGCAAGGTCCGATGGCTACACCTTC.

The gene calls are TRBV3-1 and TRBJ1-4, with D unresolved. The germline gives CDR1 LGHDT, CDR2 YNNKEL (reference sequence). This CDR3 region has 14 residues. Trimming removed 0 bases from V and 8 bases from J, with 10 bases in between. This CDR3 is CASSQDALGEKLFF. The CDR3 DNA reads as TGTGCCAGCAGCCAAGATGCCTTAGGGGAAAAACTGTTTTTT. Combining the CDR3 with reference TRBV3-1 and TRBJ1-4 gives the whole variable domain DTAVSQTPKYLVTQMGNDKSIKCEQNLGHDTMYWYKQDSKKFLKIMFSYNNKELIINETVPNRFSPKSPDKAHLNLHINSLELGDSAVYFCASSQDALGEKLFFGSGTQLSVL.

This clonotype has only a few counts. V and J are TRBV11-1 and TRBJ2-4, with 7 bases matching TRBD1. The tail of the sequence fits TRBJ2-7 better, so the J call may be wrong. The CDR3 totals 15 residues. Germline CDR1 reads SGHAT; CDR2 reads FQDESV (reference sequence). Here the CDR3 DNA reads TGTGCCAGCAGCAATTCATTCGGGACAGAATACGAGCAGTACTTC. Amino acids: CASSNSFGTEYEQYF.

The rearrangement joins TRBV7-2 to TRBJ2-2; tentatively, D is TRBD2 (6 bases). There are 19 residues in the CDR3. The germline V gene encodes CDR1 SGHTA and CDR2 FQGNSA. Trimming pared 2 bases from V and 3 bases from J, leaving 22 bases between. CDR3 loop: CASSLNWAEGLEHTGELFF. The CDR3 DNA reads TGTGCCAGCAGCTTAAATTGGGCCGAGGGACTTGAGCACACCGGGGAGCTGTTTTTT.

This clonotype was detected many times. The CDR3 loop reads CASSLAGETDTQYF. CDR3 nucleotides: TGTGCCAGCAGCCTAGCGGGGGAGACAGATACGCAGTATTTT. The chain recombines TRBV6-5 with TRBJ2-3; 10 bases are a match to TRBD2. The germline gives CDR1 MNHEY, CDR2 SVGAGI. J gave up 3 bases and V 6 bases, and 3 bases lay outside the gene matches. There are 14 residues in the CDR3.